The 30 T cell receptor beta chains below all came from one sample that was sequenced in a study of cytomegalovirus exposure and HLA in healthy donors. PCR used 60 Vbeta primers and 13 Jbeta primers. The assay was immunoSEQ multiplex PCR, and TCRdb's table has in-frame clones only and misses some. The sample has approximately 210,000 clones, roughly 78% seen once. Sequenced sample: PBMCs. Receptors were obtained from a girl aged 5-17 years in good health and CMV-seropositive.

This clone has just a few counts. DNA of the CDR3: TGCGCCAGCAGCCCAGGGGAGGGGTGGAATTCACCCCTCCACTTT. Translated: CASSPGEGWNSPLHF. This chain connects TRBV4-3 to TRBJ1-6; weak D call: TRBD1 (6 bases). V lost 4 bases to trimming and J lost 7 bases, with 14 bases between them. CDR1 and CDR2 (germline): LGHNA, YSLEER. The CDR3 covers 15 residues.

The chain joins TRBV4-3 to TRBJ1-2; no reliable D call. The germline V gene encodes CDR1 LGHNA and CDR2 YSLEER. Trimming took off 0 bases at V and 2 bases at J, with 13 bases between the two ends. CDR3 length: 16 residues. CDR3 region: CASSQDLRDGNYGYTF. The CDR3 nucleotides read TGCGCCAGCAGCCAAGACCTCAGAGACGGGAACTATGGCTACACCTTC.

The chain joins TRBV18 to TRBJ2-5; D remains unclear. This CDR3 has 11 amino acids. V lost 6 bases, J lost 5 bases, and 7 bases lay in between. CDR1 and CDR2 (germline): KGHSH, LQKENI. DNA for the CDR3: TGTGCCAGCTCCCAACGGGAGACCCAGTACTTC. This gives the protein CASSQRETQYF.

This sequence joins TRBV13 and TRBJ2-3, with TRBD2 identical over 9 bases. Germline CDR1 and CDR2: PRHDT and FYEKMQ (reference sequence). The CDR3 is 14 amino acids. With V trimmed by 5 bases and J by 4 bases, 4 bases remained unmatched. DNA of the CDR3: TGTGCCAGCAGCGGCGGGGGGGCCTCAGATACGCAGTATTTT. This encodes CASSGGGASDTQYF.

The chain employs TRBV7-6 and TRBJ2-4; possible D gene TRBD1, 8 bases. Trimming stripped 3 bases from V and 8 bases from J, with 14 bases between. CDR3 length equals 14 residues. Germline CDR1 is SGHVS and CDR2 is FNYEAQ. CDR3 loop: CASSLKQGGYIQYF. DNA of the CDR3: TGTGCCAGCAGCTTGAAACAGGGGGGGTACATTCAGTACTTC. The whole variable domain, filled in from reference TRBV7-6 and TRBJ2-4, reads GAGVSQSPRYKVTKRGQDVALRCDPISGHVSLYWYRQALGQGPEFLTYFNYEAQQDKSGLPNDRFSAERPEGSISTLTIQRTEQRDSAMYRCASSLKQGGYIQYFGAGTRLSVL.

The chain joins TRBV2 to TRBJ2-5; weak D call: TRBD1 (5 bases). The CDR3 runs 14 residues. V was trimmed by 5 bases and J by 1 base, leaving 11 bases between them. Germline V gene sequence: CDR1 SNHLY, CDR2 FYNNEI. The CDR3 spells CASSRMQGQETQYF. Written as DNA, the CDR3 is TGTGCCAGCAGTCGAATGCAGGGCCAAGAGACCCAGTACTTC.

V is TRBV4-3 and J is TRBJ1-5; 7 positions match TRBD1. V was pared by 4 bases and J by 2 bases, with 8 bases of the junction left unmatched. Germline V gene lookup returns CDR1 LGHNA and CDR2 YSLEER. CDR3 length: 16 amino acids. The CDR3 spells CASSLHYGTGNQPQHF. DNA of the CDR3: TGCGCCAGCAGCCTTCATTACGGGACAGGCAATCAGCCCCAGCATTTT.

The chain is built from TRBV7-2 and TRBJ2-5, with 11 nucleotides matching TRBD2. CDR3 size: 15 residues. V shed 5 bases and J 7 bases; nucleotides not matched to a gene: 9. Germline V lookup: CDR1 SGHTA, CDR2 FQGNSA. CDR3 loop: CASSLLAGGGSTQYF. The DNA of the CDR3 is TGTGCCAGCAGCCTCTTAGCGGGGGGGGGTTCGACCCAGTACTTC.

This clone has only one observation. One end of the junction is discordant with germline, which a read error may explain. V and J are TRBV19 and TRBJ1-4, with D perhaps matching TRBD1 (5 bases). Germline loops: CDR1 LNHDA, CDR2 SQIVND (reference sequence). The length of the CDR3 is 11 residues. In DNA, the CDR3 is TGTGCCAGTAGTACCCCTCCGGGACTCATTTTT. Translated: CASSTPPGLIF.

The chain is built from TRBV9 and TRBJ2-6, with D hard to call. The CDR3 loop spans 16 amino acids. With 1 base removed from V and 0 bases from J, the gap between germline ends came to 8 bases. CDR1 and CDR2 (germline): SGDLS, YYNGEE. The CDR3 here is CASSVSRHSGANVLTF. The DNA of the CDR3 is TGTGCCAGCAGCGTATCCAGACACTCTGGGGCCAACGTCCTGACTTTC.

V usage is TRBV6-5 and J usage is TRBJ2-5, with a tentative D call TRBD1 (6 bases). CDR1 and CDR2 from the germline V gene are MNHEY and SVGAGI. This CDR3 comprises 14 residues. V was shortened by 4 bases and J by 5 bases, with 14 bases between the two germline ends. CDR3 sequence (DNA): TGTGCCAGCAGTTTTGGGACACCGGTGGAGACCCAGTACTTC. Protein product: CASSFGTPVETQYF.

The chain is built from TRBV6-5 and TRBJ2-5, with D perhaps matching TRBD2 (7 bases). Germline assignment: CDR1 MNHEY and CDR2 SVGAGI. This CDR3 region has 16 residues. Trimming pared 2 bases from V and 4 bases from J, leaving 17 bases between. The CDR3 loop is CASSYIYGGGRETQYF. The CDR3 coding sequence is TGTGCCAGCAGTTACATATATGGGGGGGGGCGAGAGACCCAGTACTTC.

V and J are TRBV18 and TRBJ1-2; a weak D match, TRBD1 (6 bases). The germline gives CDR1 KGHSH, CDR2 LQKENI. This CDR3 has 16 amino acids. V gave up 3 bases and J gave up 0 bases, with 14 bases separating them. The CDR3 DNA reads TGTGCCAGCTCACCTGTCGGACAGCAAGCTAACTATGGCTACACCTTC. It is translated as CASSPVGQQANYGYTF.

The chain is built from TRBV6-5 and TRBJ1-5, with D possibly matching TRBD1 (6 bases). Trimming took off 6 bases at V and 4 bases at J, with 10 bases between the two ends. This CDR3 comprises 13 residues. The germline gives CDR1 MNHEY, CDR2 SVGAGI. The DNA of the CDR3 is TGTGCCAGCAGCGTCGGACAGAATCAGCCCCAGCATTTT. Residues: CASSVGQNQPQHF.

This clone has only one observation. The same CDR3 can be traced to other DNA sequences in this sample. The chain combines TRBV7-9 with TRBJ1-4, with TRBD1 as a possible D gene (5 bases). The V gene's germline CDR1 is SEHNR and CDR2 FQNEAQ (reference sequence). V lost 2 bases and J lost 5, with 6 bases in between. There are 13 residues in the CDR3. CDR3 DNA: TGTGCCAGCAGCTTAACAGGAAATGAAAAACTGTTTTTT. Residues: CASSLTGNEKLFF.

The chain has TRBV5-5 and TRBJ2-7, with D tentatively TRBD2 (6 bases). CDR1 is SGHKS and CDR2 is YYEKEE in the germline V gene (reference sequence). Trimming took 1 base from V and 6 from J, leaving 11 bases between them. The CDR3 covers 13 residues. For the CDR3, the DNA is TGTGCCAGCAGCTTGCCGAGGGGAGGCGAGCAGTACTTC. Its translation: CASSLPRGGEQYF.

The genes are TRBV18 and TRBJ2-1, with D possibly being TRBD1 (6 bases). The CDR3 has 15 amino acids. The germline gives CDR1 KGHSH, CDR2 LQKENI. Deletions cut 2 bases from V and 0 bases from J, with 8 bases between. CDR3 DNA sequence: TGTGCCAGCTCACCAATACAGGGCTCCTACAATGAGCAGTTCTTC. This translates into CASSPIQGSYNEQFF.

This clone was observed a few times. The chain has TRBV4-1 and TRBJ1-5, with a tentative D call TRBD1 (5 bases). Trimming cost V 4 bases and J 7 bases, with 8 bases left between them. The CDR3 covers 12 residues. Per the germline V gene, CDR1 is MGHRA and CDR2 is YSYEKL. For the CDR3, the DNA is TGCGCCAGCAGCCCCCCAGGGCAGCCCCAGCATTTT. Its translation: CASSPPGQPQHF.

This clone was found a few times. This chain joins TRBV9 and TRBJ1-5; a possible D gene is TRBD1 (6 bases). CDR3 length: 15 residues. The germline CDR1 and CDR2 sequences are SGDLS and YYNGEE. V lost 4 bases and J lost 7, with 18 bases in between. For the CDR3, the DNA is TGTGCCAGCAGCACCTCCGGGACATCTAGGCAGCCCCAGCATTTT. This codes for CASSTSGTSRQPQHF.

This clone was observed a few times. The V gene is TRBV10-3, the J gene TRBJ1-4; D gene uncertain. CDR1 and CDR2 from the germline V gene are ENHRY and SYGVKD. V was clipped by 0 bases and J by 7 bases, with 12 bases between them. This CDR3 region has 15 residues. The CDR3 DNA is TGTGCCATCAGTGAGTCTTACGGGGTTGGTGAAAAACTGTTTTTT. This sequence encodes CAISESYGVGEKLFF.

The V and J genes are TRBV5-1 and TRBJ2-3, with D perhaps TRBD1 (6 bases). From germline, CDR1 is SGHRS and CDR2 YFSETQ. Trimming removed 4 bases from V and 3 bases from J, with 12 bases in between. The CDR3 contains 14 residues. CDR3 amino acids: CASSTGQQTDTQYF. The CDR3, as DNA: TGCGCCAGCAGCACGGGACAACAGACAGATACGCAGTATTTT.

The genes are TRBV25-1 and TRBJ1-2, with D possibly TRBD1 on 6 matching bases. Germline V gene sequence: CDR1 MGHDK, CDR2 SYGVNS. Trimming took 1 base from V and 5 from J, leaving 23 bases between them. This CDR3 spans 18 amino acids. The CDR3 DNA sequence: TGTGCCAGCAGTGAATTTCAAGCCGATCAGGGGTTGTTTTATGGCTACACCTTC. Translation: CASSEFQADQGLFYGYTF.

The chain employs TRBV13 and TRBJ2-7; D may be TRBD1 (5 bases). Germline V lookup: CDR1 PRHDT, CDR2 FYEKMQ (reference sequence). V was clipped by 5 bases and J by 3 bases, with 11 bases between them. The CDR3 totals 13 residues. The CDR3 DNA sequence: TGTGCCAGCAGCCTTAATACAGGCTACGAGCAGTACTTC. Translating it yields CASSLNTGYEQYF.

The V call is TRBV15, the J call TRBJ2-7; D is possibly TRBD1 (6 bases). The ends were cut back, 0 bases at V and 6 bases at J, with 12 bases in the middle. There are 14 residues in the CDR3. Per the germline V gene, CDR1 is LNHNV and CDR2 is YYDKDF (reference sequence). CDR3 coding DNA: TGTGCCACCAGCAGAGATCCGCAGGGGTCCGAGCAGTACTTC. Amino acid sequence: CATSRDPQGSEQYF. Looking up the rest from reference TRBV15 and TRBJ2-7 gives the full variable domain: DAMVIQNPRYQVTQFGKPVTLSCSQTLNHNVMYWYQQKSSQAPKLLFHYYDKDFNNEADTPDNFQSRRPNTSFCFLDIRSPGLGDTAMYLCATSRDPQGSEQYFGPGTRLTVT.

The gene calls are TRBV4-3 and TRBJ1-6; no clear D. The CDR3 extends over 15 amino acids. CDR1 and CDR2 from the germline V gene are LGHNA and YSLEER. Trimming stripped 1 base from V and 8 bases from J, with 12 bases between. This CDR3 is CASSQGIQEDSPLHF. CDR3 DNA sequence: TGCGCCAGCAGCCAAGGGATTCAGGAGGATTCACCCCTCCACTTT.

The rearrangement joins TRBV11-2 to TRBJ2-1; TRBD1 aligns across 9 bases. The trim removed 5 bases at V and 9 bases at J, leaving 11 bases unmatched. Germline values: CDR1 SGHAT, CDR2 FQNNGV. This CDR3 has 15 amino acids. The CDR3 here is CASSLTGTGFGEQFF. The CDR3 nucleotides are TGTGCCAGCAGCCTTACCGGGACAGGGTTTGGTGAGCAGTTCTTC.

This clone was seen just once. The chain carries TRBV9 and TRBJ1-6; D unclear. CDR1 is SGDLS and CDR2 is YYNGEE in the germline V gene. The CDR3 sequence is 14 residues long. The V end was cut by 0 bases, the J end by 7 bases, with 8 bases between. In nucleotides, the CDR3 is TGTGCCAGCAGCGTAGATCGTATGAATTCACCCCTCCACTTT. Its protein is CASSVDRMNSPLHF. Complete variable domain (other parts from reference TRBV9 and TRBJ1-6): DSGVTQTPKHLITATGQRVTLRCSPRSGDLSVYWYQQSLDQGLQFLIQYYNGEERAKGNILERFSAQQFPDLHSELNLSSLELGDSALYFCASSVDRMNSPLHFGNGTRLTVT.

This chain's CDR3 is CASSLLTDTGELFF. The CDR3 DNA reads TGCGCCAGCAGCTTGCTTACGGACACCGGGGAGCTGTTTTTT. The chain has TRBV5-1 and TRBJ2-2, with D uncertain. The V end lost 1 base, the J end lost 3 bases, and 7 bases lay between the germline ends. The germline V gene has CDR1 SGHRS and CDR2 YFSETQ. CDR3 size: 14 residues.

The rearrangement uses TRBV25-1 and TRBJ1-1; 9 bases map to TRBD1. Losses at the gene ends were 8 bases for V and 9 bases for J; bases not matched to a gene: 13. This CDR3 is built from 14 residues. From germline, CDR1 is MGHDK and CDR2 SYGVNS. Written as DNA, the CDR3 is TGTGCCAGCGCTCCCCCGGGACAGGGAGGAAAAGCTTTCTTT. Translation: CASAPPGQGGKAFF.

This rearrangement joins TRBV5-1 to TRBJ2-7; perhaps TRBD2 as D (6 bases). The germline gives CDR1 SGHRS, CDR2 YFSETQ. Trimming took off 1 base at V and 2 bases at J, with 13 bases between the two ends. This CDR3 has 15 residues. CDR3 nucleotides: TGCGCCAGCAGCTTGTCCGGGACTCTAACCTACGAGCAGTACTTC. The encoded protein is CASSLSGTLTYEQYF.